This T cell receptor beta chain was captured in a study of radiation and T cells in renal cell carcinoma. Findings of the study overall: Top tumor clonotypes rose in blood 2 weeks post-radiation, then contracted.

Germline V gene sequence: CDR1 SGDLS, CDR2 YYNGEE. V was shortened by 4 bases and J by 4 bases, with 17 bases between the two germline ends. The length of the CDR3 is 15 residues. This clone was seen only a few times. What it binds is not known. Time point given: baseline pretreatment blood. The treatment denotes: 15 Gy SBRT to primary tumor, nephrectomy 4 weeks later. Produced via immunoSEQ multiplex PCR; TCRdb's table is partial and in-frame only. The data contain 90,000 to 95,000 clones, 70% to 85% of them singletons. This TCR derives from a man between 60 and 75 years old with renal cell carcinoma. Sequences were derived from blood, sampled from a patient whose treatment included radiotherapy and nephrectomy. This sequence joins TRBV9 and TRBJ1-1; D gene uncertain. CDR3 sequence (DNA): TGTGCCAGCAGCTCCTACACGGACTTAGGCACTGAAGCTTTCTTT. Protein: CASSSYTDLGTEAFF. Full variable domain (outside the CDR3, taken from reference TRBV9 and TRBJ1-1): DSGVTQTPKHLITATGQRVTLRCSPRSGDLSVYWYQQSLDQGLQFLIQYYNGEERAKGNILERFSAQQFPDLHSELNLSSLELGDSALYFCASSSYTDLGTEAFFGQGTRLTVV.